A selection of T cell receptor beta chains follows, all from one sample in a study of OX40 agonist ivuxolimab in advanced cancers. Sequencing was performed with immunoSEQ multiplex PCR; in TCRdb, only in-frame clones are kept and a portion is missing. The sample records about 120,000 clones, roughly 93% being singletons. Sequencing was performed on CD4+ or CD8+ T cells sorted from blood, taken in a trial of the OX40 agonist ivuxolimab. The receptors derive from an adult with an advanced solid tumor such as melanoma, head and neck, liver or kidney cancer. The CDR3 runs from the conserved cysteine through the conserved F or W. D genes are given only for firm matches. The size of a clone is reported for some rows only, either as once, few or many, or as a class for expanded clones.

J | size | D | V | CDR3 | DNA
TRBJ2-3 | NA | NA | TRBV18 | CASSPRTDTQYF | TGTGCCAGCTCACCACGGACAGATACGCAGTATTTT
TRBJ1-1 | NA | NA | TRBV7-2 | CASSLPLGLVNTEAFF | TGTGCCAGCAGCTTACCCCTAGGACTAGTGAACACTGAAGCTTTCTTT
TRBJ1-4 | NA | NA | TRBV27 | CASSRSGQRMPTNEKLFF | TGTGCCAGCAGCCGGTCGGGTCAGAGAATGCCAACTAATGAAAAACTGTTTTTT
TRBJ2-5 | NA | NA | TRBV5-6 | CASTVRVSDQETQYF | TGTGCCAGCACTGTTCGGGTGTCAGATCAAGAGACCCAGTACTTC
TRBJ1-1 | NA | NA | TRBV7-8 | CASSLGVDTEAFF | TGTGCCAGCAGCTTAGGGGTGGACACTGAAGCTTTCTTT
TRBJ1-2 | NA | NA | TRBV14 | CASSPKGVGYTF | TGTGCCAGCAGCCCAAAGGGGGTTGGCTACACCTTC
TRBJ1-3 | NA | NA | TRBV7-2 | CASSLAAGSGNTIYF | TGTGCCAGCAGCTTAGCAGCAGGGTCTGGAAACACCATATATTTT
TRBJ1-3 | once | NA | TRBV19 | CASSVTGPSNTIYF | TGTGCCAGTAGTGTAACGGGACCTTCGAACACCATATATTTT
TRBJ1-5 | NA | NA | TRBV6-1 | CASSDAGYNQPQHF | TGTGCCAGCAGTGACGCAGGGTACAATCAGCCCCAGCATTTT
TRBJ2-7 | NA | NA | TRBV15 | CATSRSLASGSEGEQYF | TGTGCCACCAGCAGATCCCTCGCTAGTGGTAGCGAGGGCGAGCAGTACTTC
TRBJ2-1 | NA | TRBD2 | TRBV7-2 | CASSGTVAGGAQFF | TGTGCCAGCAGCGGGACAGTGGCGGGGGGGGCGCAGTTCTTC
TRBJ2-5 | once | NA | TRBV14 | CASSQDTVQETQYF | TGTGCCAGCAGCCAAGATACCGTACAAGAGACCCAGTACTTC
TRBJ2-7 | NA | TRBD1 | TRBV5-4 | CASSRNRGHYEQYF | TGTGCCAGCAGCAGAAACAGGGGGCACTACGAGCAGTACTTC
TRBJ2-7 | NA | TRBD2 | TRBV4-3 | CASSREAGGDSYEQYF | TGCGCCAGCAGCCGAGAAGCGGGAGGCGACTCCTACGAGCAGTACTTC
TRBJ1-2 | NA | NA | TRBV5-4 | CASRAWGAGYGYTF | TGTGCCAGCAGGGCCTGGGGGGCAGGCTATGGCTACACCTTC
TRBJ2-7 | NA | TRBD2 | TRBV7-9 | CASSRGTSGNPYEQYF | TGTGCCAGCAGTCGCGGGACTAGCGGGAACCCCTACGAGCAGTACTTC
TRBJ2-3 | NA | NA | TRBV7-8 | CASSLGAHPGDTQYF | TGTGCCAGCAGCTTAGGGGCCCACCCTGGAGATACGCAGTATTTT
TRBJ1-2 | NA | TRBD1 | TRBV29-1 | CSVGQGRYGYTF | TGCAGCGTCGGACAGGGGAGGTATGGCTACACCTTC
TRBJ2-7 | NA | TRBD1 | TRBV5-5 | CASSLEGTGAYEQYF | TGTGCCAGCAGCCTGGAAGGGACAGGGGCCTACGAGCAGTACTTC
TRBJ1-5 | NA | NA | TRBV28 | CASSLGAEQPQHF | TGTGCCAGCAGTTTGGGGGCAGAGCAGCCCCAGCATTTT
TRBJ1-5 | NA | NA | TRBV11-2 | CASSQAGVSNQPQHF | TGTGCCAGCAGTCAGGCAGGGGTAAGCAATCAGCCCCAGCATTTT
TRBJ2-3 | NA | TRBD2 | TRBV10-1 | CASIPTGTSYTDTQYF | TGCGCCAGCATCCCCACCGGGACTAGTTACACAGATACGCAGTATTTT
TRBJ1-5 | NA | NA | TRBV28 | CASSYPGLLNQPQHF | TGTGCCAGCAGTTACCCGGGACTACTTAATCAGCCCCAGCATTTT
TRBJ2-5 | NA | NA | TRBV5-1 | CASSLSSRETQYF | TGCGCCAGCAGCTTGTCGAGCCGGGAGACCCAGTACTTC
TRBJ2-3 | NA | TRBD1 | TRBV7-6 | CASSLDRAPQYF | TGTGCCAGCAGCCTCGACAGGGCCCCGCAGTATTTT
TRBJ2-2 | once | NA | TRBV7-9 | CASSKFGQLNTGELFF | TGTGCCAGCAGCAAATTTGGACAGCTAAACACCGGGGAGCTGTTTTTT
TRBJ1-5 | NA | TRBD1 | TRBV19 | CASRTGTGNFGNQPQHF | TGTGCCAGTAGAACCGGGACAGGGAACTTTGGCAATCAGCCCCAGCATTTT
TRBJ1-2 | NA | NA | TRBV5-1 | CASSQQGRYGYTF | TGCGCCAGCAGCCAACAGGGCCGTTATGGCTACACCTTC
TRBJ1-2 | NA | NA | TRBV28 | CASSLPQGANYGYTF | TGTGCCAGCAGTCTTCCACAGGGAGCTAACTATGGCTACACCTTC
TRBJ2-3 | NA | NA | TRBV18 | CASSPSRDPQGVDTQYF | TGTGCCAGCTCACCTTCACGGGACCCCCAGGGAGTGGATACGCAGTATTTT
TRBJ1-3 | NA | NA | TRBV2 | CASRRADSSGNTIYF | TGTGCCAGCAGGCGGGCGGACAGCTCTGGAAACACCATATATTTT
TRBJ2-7 | NA | NA | TRBV9 | CASSVLPDPSYEQYF | TGTGCCAGCAGCGTACTACCGGACCCCTCCTACGAGCAGTACTTC
TRBJ2-1 | NA | NA | TRBV4-3 | CASSQGPWENEQFF | TGCGCCAGCAGCCAAGGACCTTGGGAGAATGAGCAGTTCTTC
TRBJ2-5 | NA | NA | TRBV5-5 | CASSLYGVSGRETQYF | TGTGCCAGCAGCTTGTATGGTGTGTCTGGGAGGGAGACCCAGTACTTC
TRBJ2-1 | NA | NA | TRBV7-2 | CASSSSPGTAGNEQFF | TGTGCCAGCAGCTCCTCTCCCGGGACTGCCGGCAATGAGCAGTTCTTC
TRBJ2-7 | NA | NA | TRBV7-2 | CASSLYRASVHEQYF | TGTGCCAGCAGCTTATATCGGGCTAGCGTCCACGAGCAGTACTTC
TRBJ1-5 | once | NA | TRBV6-1 | CASSEGQHNQPQHF | TGTGCCAGCAGTGAAGGGCAGCACAATCAGCCCCAGCATTTT
TRBJ1-5 | NA | TRBD1 | TRBV15 | CATSRDRGDRGNQPQHF | TGTGCCACCAGCAGAGATAGGGGGGACAGGGGGAATCAGCCCCAGCATTTT
TRBJ1-1 | few | NA | TRBV30 | CAWSVLGSGDTEAFF | TGTGCCTGGAGTGTATTAGGTAGTGGGGACACTGAAGCTTTCTTT
TRBJ1-3 | few | NA | TRBV19 | CASSMDASGNTIYF | TGTGCCAGTAGTATGGATGCCTCTGGAAACACCATATATTTT
TRBJ2-5 | NA | TRBD1 | TRBV7-2 | CASSSSGTVFQETQYF | TGTGCCAGCAGCTCATCCGGGACAGTTTTCCAAGAGACCCAGTACTTC
TRBJ1-5 | few | TRBD1 | TRBV6-5 | CASRPRTGDARMHF | TGTGCCAGCAGACCCAGAACAGGGGACGCCCGGATGCATTTT
TRBJ2-7 | NA | TRBD2 | TRBV14 | CASSRSGRRKDEQYF | TGTGCCAGCAGCCGTAGCGGGAGGAGGAAGGACGAGCAGTACTTC
TRBJ2-3 | NA | TRBD2 | TRBV7-2 | CASSLAASGVADTQYF | TGTGCCAGCAGCTTAGCGGCTAGCGGGGTCGCAGATACGCAGTATTTT
TRBJ1-3 | few | TRBD1 | TRBV9 | CASSQRQGRGNTIYF | TGTGCCAGCAGCCAGAGACAGGGGAGAGGAAACACCATATATTTT
TRBJ1-2 | NA | NA | TRBV7-9 | CASSLEVPYTF | TGTGCCAGCAGCTTGGAGGTCCCGTACACCTTC
TRBJ1-1 | NA | NA | TRBV5-1 | CASSLAQGNTEAFF | TGCGCCAGCAGCTTGGCCCAGGGGAACACTGAAGCTTTCTTT
TRBJ1-3 | NA | NA | TRBV9 | CASSATGTAGNTIYF | TGTGCCAGCAGCGCGACCGGGACCGCCGGAAACACCATATATTTT
TRBJ2-3 | NA | NA | TRBV18 | CASSPGLGTDTQYF | TGTGCCAGCTCACCCGGCTTGGGAACAGATACGCAGTATTTT